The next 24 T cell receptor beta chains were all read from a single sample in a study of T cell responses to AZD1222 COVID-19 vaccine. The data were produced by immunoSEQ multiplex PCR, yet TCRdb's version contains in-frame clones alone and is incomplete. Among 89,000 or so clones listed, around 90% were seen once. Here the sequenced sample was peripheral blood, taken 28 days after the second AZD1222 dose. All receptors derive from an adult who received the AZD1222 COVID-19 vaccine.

DNA of the CDR3: TGTGCCAGCCTCCACAGGAGGACTGAACAGTTCTTC. It codes for CASLHRRTEQFF. The chain couples TRBV28 to TRBJ2-1; D may correspond to TRBD1 or TRBD2 (5 bases each). Germline assignment: CDR1 MDHEN and CDR2 SYDVKM. V dropped 8 bases and J dropped 13 bases, with 18 bases sitting between them. The CDR3 is 12 amino acids. The entire variable domain, with the rest obtained from reference TRBV28 and TRBJ2-1, is as follows: DVKVTQSSRYLVKRTGEKVFLECVQDMDHENMFWYRQDPGLGLRLIYFSYDVKMKEKGDIPEGYSVSREKKERFSLILESASTNQTSMYLCASLHRRTEQFFGPGTRLTVL.

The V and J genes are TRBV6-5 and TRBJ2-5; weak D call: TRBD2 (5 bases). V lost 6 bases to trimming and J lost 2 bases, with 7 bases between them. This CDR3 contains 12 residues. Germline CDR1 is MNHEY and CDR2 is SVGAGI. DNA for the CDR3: TGTGCCAGCAGAGGGAGACAAGAGACCCAGTACTTC. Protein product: CASRGRQETQYF.

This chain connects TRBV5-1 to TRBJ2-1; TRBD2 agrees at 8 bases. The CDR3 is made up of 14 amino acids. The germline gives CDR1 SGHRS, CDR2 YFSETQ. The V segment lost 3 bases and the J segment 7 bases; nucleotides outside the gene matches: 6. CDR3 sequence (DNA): TGCGCCAGCAGCTCCAGACTAGCGAGGAATGAGCAGTTCTTC. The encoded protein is CASSSRLARNEQFF.

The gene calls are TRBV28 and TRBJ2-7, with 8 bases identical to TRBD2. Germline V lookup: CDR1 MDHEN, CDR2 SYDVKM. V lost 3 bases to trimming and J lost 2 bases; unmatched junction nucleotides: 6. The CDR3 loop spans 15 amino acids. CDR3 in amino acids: CASSLPTSGAYEQYF. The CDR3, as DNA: TGTGCCAGCAGTTTGCCCACTAGCGGCGCCTACGAGCAGTACTTC.

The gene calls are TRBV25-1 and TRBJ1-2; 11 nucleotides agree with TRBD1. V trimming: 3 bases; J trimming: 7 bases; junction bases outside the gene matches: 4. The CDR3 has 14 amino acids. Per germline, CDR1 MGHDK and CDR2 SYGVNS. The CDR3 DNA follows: TGTGCCAGCAGTGATTTTGGGACAGGGGGTGGCTACACCTTC. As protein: CASSDFGTGGGYTF.

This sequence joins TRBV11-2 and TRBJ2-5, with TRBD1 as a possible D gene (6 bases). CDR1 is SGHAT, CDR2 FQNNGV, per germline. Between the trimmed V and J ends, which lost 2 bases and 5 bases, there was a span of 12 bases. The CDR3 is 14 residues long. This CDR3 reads CASSLSRGKETQYF. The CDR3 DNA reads TGTGCCAGCAGCTTATCCAGGGGCAAGGAGACCCAGTACTTC. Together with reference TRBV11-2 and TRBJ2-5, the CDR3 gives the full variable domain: EAGVAQSPRYKIIEKRQSVAFWCNPISGHATLYWYQQILGQGPKLLIQFQNNGVVDDSQLPKDRFSAERLKGVDSTLKIQPAKLEDSAVYLCASSLSRGKETQYFGPGTRLLVL.

The CDR3 is CSVGSGWGDEQFF. In nucleotides, the CDR3 is TGCAGCGTTGGAAGCGGTTGGGGGGATGAGCAGTTCTTC. The chain employs TRBV29-1 and TRBJ2-1; D might be TRBD2 (6 bases). The germline V gene has CDR1 SQVTM and CDR2 ANQGSEA. Trimming shortened V by 4 bases and J by 8 bases, and 15 bases separated the two germline ends. CDR3 length: 13 amino acids.

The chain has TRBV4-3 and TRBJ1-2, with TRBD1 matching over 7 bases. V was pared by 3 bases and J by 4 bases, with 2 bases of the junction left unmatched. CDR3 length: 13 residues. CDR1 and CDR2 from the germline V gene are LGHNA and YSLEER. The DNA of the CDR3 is TGCGCCAGCAGCCAGGACAGGAGCTATGGCTACACCTTC. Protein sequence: CASSQDRSYGYTF.

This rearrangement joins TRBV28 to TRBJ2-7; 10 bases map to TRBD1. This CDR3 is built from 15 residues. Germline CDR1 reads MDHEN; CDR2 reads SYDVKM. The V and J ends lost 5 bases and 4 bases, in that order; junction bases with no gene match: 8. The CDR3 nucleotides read TGTGCCAGCAGTCTACGAGGGACAGGGGATTACGAGCAGTACTTC. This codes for CASSLRGTGDYEQYF.

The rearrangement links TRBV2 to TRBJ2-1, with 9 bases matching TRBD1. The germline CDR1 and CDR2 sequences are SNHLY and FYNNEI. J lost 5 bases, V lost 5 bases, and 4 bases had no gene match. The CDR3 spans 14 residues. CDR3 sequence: CASSPRDRDNEQFF. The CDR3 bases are TGTGCCAGCAGTCCCCGGGACAGGGACAATGAGCAGTTCTTC. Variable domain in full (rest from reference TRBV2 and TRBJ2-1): EPEVTQTPSHQVTQMGQEVILRCVPISNHLYFYWYRQILGQKVEFLVSFYNNEISEKSEIFDDQFSVERPDGSNFTLKIRSTKLEDSAMYFCASSPRDRDNEQFFGPGTRLTVL.

CDR3 sequence reads: CASSFRTSGDTQYF. The CDR3 DNA reads TGTGCCAGCAGCTTCCGGACTAGCGGAGATACGCAGTATTTT. The chain recombines TRBV7-2 with TRBJ2-3; TRBD2 matches at 10 bases. Looked up from germline, CDR1 is SGHTA and CDR2 is FQGNSA. The CDR3 sequence is 14 residues long. After removal of 3 bases from V and 5 bases from J, the junction contained 2 bases not matched to a gene.

CDR3: CSASTAGGQYNEQFF. Written as DNA, the CDR3 is TGCAGTGCTAGTACTGCGGGAGGCCAATACAATGAGCAGTTCTTC. V gene TRBV20-1 combines with J gene TRBJ2-1; TRBD2 matches at 8 bases. CDR1 is DFQATT and CDR2 is SNEGSKA in the germline V gene (reference sequence). J was trimmed by 4 bases and V by 3 bases; bases with no gene match: 8. CDR3 length: 15 residues.

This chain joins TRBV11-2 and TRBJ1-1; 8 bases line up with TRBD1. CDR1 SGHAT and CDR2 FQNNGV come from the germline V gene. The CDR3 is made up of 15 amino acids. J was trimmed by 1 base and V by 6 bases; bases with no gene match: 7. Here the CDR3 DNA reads TGTGCCAGCAGTCAACCCGGACAGGGGAACACTGAAGCTTTCTTT. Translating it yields CASSQPGQGNTEAFF.

CDR3 DNA sequence: TGTGCCAGCAGCCCGAAATGGGACTTCTACAGCGGGAGGGTTAACACCGGGGAGCTGTTTTTT. It yields the protein CASSPKWDFYSGRVNTGELFF. This rearrangement joins TRBV3-1 (or the pseudogene TRBV3-2) to TRBJ2-2; 10 nucleotides match TRBD2. The length of the CDR3 is 21 residues. V shed 4 bases and J 2 bases; nucleotides not matched to a gene: 19. Germline V gene sequence: CDR1 LGHDT, CDR2 YNNKEL (reference sequence).

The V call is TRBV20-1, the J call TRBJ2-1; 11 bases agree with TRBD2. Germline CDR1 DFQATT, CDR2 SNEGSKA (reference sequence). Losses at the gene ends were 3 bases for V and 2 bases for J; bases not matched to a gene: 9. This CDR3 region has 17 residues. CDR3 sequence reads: CSASTRSSGRTYNEQFF. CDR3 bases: TGCAGTGCTAGTACCCGATCTAGCGGGAGGACCTACAATGAGCAGTTCTTC.

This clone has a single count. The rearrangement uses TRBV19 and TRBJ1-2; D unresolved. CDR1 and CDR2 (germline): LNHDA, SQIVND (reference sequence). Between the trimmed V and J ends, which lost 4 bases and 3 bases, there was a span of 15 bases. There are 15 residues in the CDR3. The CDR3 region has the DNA TGTGCCAGTAGTACATCCCTAGCGGCATACTATGGCTACACCTTC. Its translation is CASSTSLAAYYGYTF.

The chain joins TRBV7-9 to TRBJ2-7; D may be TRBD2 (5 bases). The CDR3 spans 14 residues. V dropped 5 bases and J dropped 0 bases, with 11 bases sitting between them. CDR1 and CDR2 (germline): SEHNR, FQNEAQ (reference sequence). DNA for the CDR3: TGTGCCAGCAGCATTAGCGAGTTCTCCTACGAGCAGTACTTC. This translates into CASSISEFSYEQYF.

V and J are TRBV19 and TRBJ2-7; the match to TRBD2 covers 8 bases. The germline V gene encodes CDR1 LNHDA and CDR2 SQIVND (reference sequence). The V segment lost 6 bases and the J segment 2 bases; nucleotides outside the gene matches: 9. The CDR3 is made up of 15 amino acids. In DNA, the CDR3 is TGTGCCAGTAGAGATCGAGCGGGGGATACCTACGAGCAGTACTTC. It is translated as CASRDRAGDTYEQYF.

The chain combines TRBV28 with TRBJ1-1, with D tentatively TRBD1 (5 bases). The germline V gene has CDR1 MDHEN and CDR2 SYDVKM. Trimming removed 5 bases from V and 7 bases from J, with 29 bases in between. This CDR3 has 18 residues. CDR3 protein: CASSPLFGGYSRGGEAFF. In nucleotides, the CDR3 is TGTGCCAGCAGTCCACTCTTCGGGGGGTACTCCCGGGGAGGTGAAGCTTTCTTT.

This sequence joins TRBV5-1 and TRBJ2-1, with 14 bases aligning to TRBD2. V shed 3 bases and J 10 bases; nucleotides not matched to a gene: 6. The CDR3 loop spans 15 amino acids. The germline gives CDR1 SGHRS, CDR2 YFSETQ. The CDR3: CASSSGLAGGWEQFF. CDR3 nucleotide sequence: TGCGCCAGCAGCTCCGGACTAGCGGGAGGATGGGAGCAGTTCTTC.

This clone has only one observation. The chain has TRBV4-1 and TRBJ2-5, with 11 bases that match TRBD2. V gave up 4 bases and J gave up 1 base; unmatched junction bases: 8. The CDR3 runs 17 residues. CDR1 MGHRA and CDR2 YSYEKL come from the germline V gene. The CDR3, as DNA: TGCGCCAGCAGCCCCCAGGGGACTAGCGGATCCCAAGAGACCCAGTACTTC. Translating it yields CASSPQGTSGSQETQYF.

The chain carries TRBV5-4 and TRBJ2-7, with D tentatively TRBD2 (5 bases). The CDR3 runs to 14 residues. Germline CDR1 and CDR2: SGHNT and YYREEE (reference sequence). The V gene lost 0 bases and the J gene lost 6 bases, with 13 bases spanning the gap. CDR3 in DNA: TGTGCCAGCAGCTTGGGAGGACTCGTAGGCGAGCAGTACTTC. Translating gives CASSLGGLVGEQYF.

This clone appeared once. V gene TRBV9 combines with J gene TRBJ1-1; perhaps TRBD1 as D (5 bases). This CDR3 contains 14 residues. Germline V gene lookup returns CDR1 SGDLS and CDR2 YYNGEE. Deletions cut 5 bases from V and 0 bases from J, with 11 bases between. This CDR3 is CASSVTEVNTEAFF. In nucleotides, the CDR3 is TGTGCCAGCAGTGTGACAGAAGTGAACACTGAAGCTTTCTTT.

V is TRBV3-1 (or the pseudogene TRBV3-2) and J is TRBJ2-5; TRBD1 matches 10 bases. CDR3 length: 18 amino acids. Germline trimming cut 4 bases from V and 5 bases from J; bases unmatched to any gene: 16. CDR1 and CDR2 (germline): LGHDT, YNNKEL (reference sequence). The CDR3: CASSLFQGTGDIGETQYF. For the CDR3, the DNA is TGTGCCAGCAGCCTATTCCAAGGGACAGGGGACATTGGGGAGACCCAGTACTTC.